Below, 31 T cell receptor beta chains from the same sample are listed, as sequenced in a study of blood T cell repertoires in COVID-19. Sequencing was performed with immunoSEQ multiplex PCR; in TCRdb, only in-frame clones are kept and a portion is missing. The profile shows 130,000 to 150,000 clones, around 87% of them singletons. Sequenced input: peripheral blood. These receptors were taken from a middle-aged woman with acute or convalescent COVID-19.

The table lists this clone with a count of one. The CDR3 region has the DNA TGTGCCAGCAGCTTAGCGTTACAGGATGAGCAGTTCTTC. This sequence encodes CASSLALQDEQFF. The rearrangement links TRBV7-2 to TRBJ2-1, with a weak D call TRBD1 (5 bases). Trimming stripped 0 bases from V and 8 bases from J, with 8 bases between. Germline V gene sequence: CDR1 SGHTA, CDR2 FQGNSA. The CDR3 has 13 amino acids.

The chain combines TRBV14 with TRBJ1-1, with 9 nucleotides matching TRBD1. V was clipped by 8 bases and J by 1 base; unmatched bases: 8. Germline V gene data show CDR1 as SGHDN and CDR2 as FVKESK. The CDR3 extends over 15 amino acids. This chain's CDR3 is CASQGQGLGNTEAFF. In DNA, the CDR3 is TGTGCCAGCCAGGGACAGGGCCTTGGGAACACTGAAGCTTTCTTT.

The chain carries TRBV7-9 and TRBJ1-2, with D possibly matching TRBD1 (6 bases). Germline CDR1 is SEHNR and CDR2 is FQNEAQ (reference sequence). V gave up 5 bases and J gave up 4 bases, with 11 bases separating them. The CDR3 spans 13 residues. The CDR3 coding sequence is TGTGCCAGCAGCGCGACAGGTCCCTATGGCTACACCTTC. Protein product: CASSATGPYGYTF.

This clone was recorded a few times. The chain has TRBV7-9 and TRBJ1-3, with 9 bases that match TRBD1. The CDR3 covers 17 residues. V was clipped by 5 bases and J by 4 bases; unmatched bases: 12. The germline V gene encodes CDR1 SEHNR and CDR2 FQNEAQ (reference sequence). The CDR3 protein is CASSPKSRDREGNTIYF. CDR3 bases: TGTGCCAGCAGCCCCAAAAGCCGGGACAGGGAGGGAAACACCATATATTTT.

The CDR3 reads CASSKASGSYNEQFF. The DNA of the CDR3 is TGTGCCAGCAGCAAAGCTAGCGGTTCCTACAATGAGCAGTTCTTC. The rearrangement uses TRBV21-1 and TRBJ2-1; TRBD2 is the table's D call, not checked against the DNA. TRBV21-1 represents a pseudogene. The CDR3 extends over 15 amino acids.

The chain joins TRBV10-3 to TRBJ2-7, with D maybe TRBD2 (6 bases). The germline V gene encodes CDR1 ENHRY and CDR2 SYGVKD. The CDR3 runs 13 residues. V was clipped by 3 bases and J by 3 bases, with 9 bases between them. The CDR3 region has the DNA TGTGCCATCAGTGACCGGGGGATCTACGAGCAGTACTTC. Translation: CAISDRGIYEQYF.

The V call is TRBV6-5, the J call TRBJ2-7; 8 nucleotides match TRBD1. With V trimmed by 7 bases and J by 4 bases, 9 bases remained unmatched. Germline lookup yields CDR1 MNHEY and CDR2 SVGAGI. This CDR3 comprises 14 residues. The DNA of the CDR3 is TGTGCCAGCACCGGACAGGGCAGAACTTACGAGCAGTACTTC. The encoded protein is CASTGQGRTYEQYF.

This chain links TRBV6-6 with TRBJ1-4; 8 nucleotides line up with TRBD1. The CDR3 runs 15 residues. The ends lost 2 bases at V and 4 bases at J; junction bases unmatched: 3. Germline loops: CDR1 MNHNY, CDR2 SVGAGI (reference sequence). CDR3 loop: CASSYRTGSNEKLFF. In nucleotides, the CDR3 is TGTGCCAGCAGTTACCGGACAGGGAGTAATGAAAAACTGTTTTTT.

This rearrangement joins TRBV9 to TRBJ2-3; possibly TRBD2 for D (6 bases). CDR3 length equals 12 residues. V lost 3 bases to trimming and J lost 5 bases, with 7 bases between them. Germline CDR1 is SGDLS and CDR2 is YYNGEE. The CDR3 loop reads CASSGRGDTQYF. CDR3 nucleotide sequence: TGTGCCAGCAGCGGGCGGGGAGATACGCAGTATTTT. The full variable domain, completed using reference TRBV9 and TRBJ2-3, is DSGVTQTPKHLITATGQRVTLRCSPRSGDLSVYWYQQSLDQGLQFLIQYYNGEERAKGNILERFSAQQFPDLHSELNLSSLELGDSALYFCASSGRGDTQYFGPGTRLTVL.

The chain recombines TRBV19 with TRBJ1-1; 10 nucleotides line up with TRBD1. V was pared by 7 bases and J by 5 bases, with 19 bases of the junction left unmatched. Per germline, CDR1 LNHDA and CDR2 SQIVND (reference sequence). The CDR3 contains 18 residues. In nucleotides, the CDR3 is TGTGCCAGTACCCCTACCGGACAGGGGGATTATCTGGGGACTGAAGCTTTCTTT. This translates into CASTPTGQGDYLGTEAFF.

This sequence joins TRBV29-1 and TRBJ2-7; 11 bases fit TRBD1. The CDR3 covers 14 residues. Unmatched junction bases numbered 3, after V lost 3 bases and J lost 2 bases. CDR1 is SQVTM and CDR2 is ANQGSEA in the germline V gene. The CDR3 spells CSVDGTGGPYEQYF. Here the CDR3 DNA reads TGCAGCGTTGATGGGACAGGGGGGCCCTACGAGCAGTACTTC.

CDR3 bases: TGTGCCAGCAGTCCAACCTCCACAGGGGTAAATCAGCCCCAGCATTTT. Its translation is CASSPTSTGVNQPQHF. This chain connects TRBV6-2 or TRBV6-3 to TRBJ1-5; TRBD1 matches at 7 bases. The length of the CDR3 is 16 residues. J lost 4 bases, V lost 5 bases, and 11 bases had no gene match. CDR1 and CDR2 from the germline V gene are MNHEY and SVGEGT.

The chain carries TRBV19 and TRBJ2-2, with TRBD2 as a possible D gene (6 bases). The CDR3 sequence is 15 residues long. V shed 5 bases and J shed 4 bases, with 14 bases lying between them. Germline V gives CDR1 LNHDA, CDR2 SQIVND (reference sequence). CDR3 nucleotide sequence: TGTGCCAGTAGTCCCCTGGGGGGAACCACCGGGGAGCTGTTTTTT. Translation: CASSPLGGTTGELFF.

The chain has TRBV6-5 and TRBJ2-3; 9 bases map to TRBD2. The CDR3 has 15 residues. CDR1 and CDR2 (germline): MNHEY, SVGAGI. With 4 bases clipped from V and 2 bases from J, the junction kept 4 bases outside the gene matches. The CDR3 region is CASSSGLATTDTQYF. DNA of the CDR3: TGTGCCAGCAGTTCGGGACTAGCAACCACAGATACGCAGTATTTT.

This clone was observed once. The chain is built from TRBV7-2 and TRBJ2-1; 9 bases fit TRBD1. CDR3 length equals 19 residues. V lost 1 base, J lost 0 bases, and 10 bases stayed unmatched. The germline V gene encodes CDR1 SGHTA and CDR2 FQGNSA. The CDR3 sequence: CASSLGGQGYPSSYNEQFF. The DNA of the CDR3 is TGTGCCAGCAGCTTAGGGGGACAGGGATACCCCTCCTCCTACAATGAGCAGTTCTTC.

The CDR3 DNA follows: TGTGCCAGTAGTATGACAGCCTGGGGCACAGATACGCAGTATTTT. Residues: CASSMTAWGTDTQYF. The rearrangement links TRBV19 to TRBJ2-3, with D possibly matching TRBD1 (5 bases). Trimming cost V 3 bases and J 1 base, with 11 bases left between them. CDR3 length equals 15 residues. From germline, CDR1 is LNHDA and CDR2 SQIVND (reference sequence).

The rearrangement uses TRBV19 and TRBJ2-2, with D maybe TRBD1 (6 bases). The CDR3 runs to 15 residues. Germline values: CDR1 LNHDA, CDR2 SQIVND (reference sequence). The V and J ends lost 5 bases and 2 bases respectively, with 12 bases between them. The CDR3 nucleotides read TGTGCCAGTAGTCCGACCGGGACAAACACCGGGGAGCTGTTTTTT. It specifies CASSPTGTNTGELFF.

The chain joins TRBV5-6 to TRBJ2-3, with D perhaps TRBD2 (6 bases). V lost 2 bases and J lost 1, with 8 bases in between. From germline, CDR1 is SGHDT and CDR2 YYEEEE. This CDR3 is 14 amino acids long. The CDR3 region has the DNA TGTGCCAGCAGCTTCGGCGGGGGCACAGATACGCAGTATTTT. Its protein product is CASSFGGGTDTQYF.

The chain links TRBV11-3 to TRBJ2-1; D is perhaps TRBD1 (5 bases). The CDR3 extends over 13 amino acids. Germline assignment: CDR1 SGHNT and CDR2 YENEEA. Trimming took 4 bases from V and 9 from J, leaving 13 bases between them. The DNA for the CDR3 is TGTGCCAGCAGCTGGGGCCCTAGTGCTGAGCAGTTCTTC. Translation: CASSWGPSAEQFF.

V and J are TRBV30 and TRBJ1-1; 7 bases align to TRBD1. V dropped 5 bases and J dropped 4; count of bases not matched to a gene: 13. The CDR3 sequence is 15 residues long. The germline V gene encodes CDR1 GTSNPN and CDR2 SVGIG (reference sequence). The CDR3 DNA is TGTGCCTGGGGGTCCCCGACAGGGTCCGGCACTGAAGCTTTCTTT. Encoded protein: CAWGSPTGSGTEAFF. Full variable domain (rest looked up from reference TRBV30 and TRBJ1-1): SQTIHQWPATLVQPVGSPLSLECTVEGTSNPNLYWYRQAAGRGLQLLFYSVGIGQISSEVPQNLSASRPQDRQFILSSKKLLLSDSGFYLCAWGSPTGSGTEAFFGQGTRLTVV.

This rearrangement joins TRBV19 to TRBJ2-6, with D perhaps matching TRBD1 (6 bases). V dropped 3 bases and J dropped 0 bases, with 12 bases sitting between them. CDR3 length equals 17 residues. Per germline, CDR1 LNHDA and CDR2 SQIVND (reference sequence). The CDR3 protein is CASSIGAGASGANVLTF. DNA of the CDR3: TGTGCCAGTAGTATTGGGGCAGGGGCCTCTGGGGCCAACGTCCTGACTTTC. Variable domain in full (rest from reference TRBV19 and TRBJ2-6): DGGITQSPKYLFRKEGQNVTLSCEQNLNHDAMYWYRQDPGQGLRLIYYSQIVNDFQKGDIAEGYSVSREKKESFPLTVTSAQKNPTAFYLCASSIGAGASGANVLTFGAGSRLTVL.

The V gene is TRBV24-1, the J gene TRBJ2-1; perhaps TRBD2 as D (6 bases). V lost 7 bases to trimming and J lost 8 bases, with 17 bases between them. This CDR3 contains 14 residues. In germline, CDR1 is KGHDR, CDR2 SFDVKD. CDR3 sequence: CATRRRLDSDEQFF. The CDR3 region has the DNA TGTGCCACCAGGCGGAGACTAGATAGCGATGAGCAGTTCTTC.

J is TRBJ1-1 and V is TRBV19, with D tentatively TRBD1 (5 bases). V shed 6 bases and J shed 5 bases, with 22 bases lying between them. Looked up from germline, CDR1 is LNHDA and CDR2 is SQIVND (reference sequence). CDR3 length equals 16 residues. In DNA, the CDR3 is TGTGCCAGTAGACCATTCGACGGGGGGTGGCTGACTGAAGCTTTCTTT. Translating gives CASRPFDGGWLTEAFF. The full variable domain, rest sourced from reference TRBV19 and TRBJ1-1, is DGGITQSPKYLFRKEGQNVTLSCEQNLNHDAMYWYRQDPGQGLRLIYYSQIVNDFQKGDIAEGYSVSREKKESFPLTVTSAQKNPTAFYLCASRPFDGGWLTEAFFGQGTRLTVV.

The chain has TRBV2 and TRBJ1-2; 7 nucleotides align to TRBD1. The CDR3 loop spans 15 amino acids. The V gene's germline CDR1 is SNHLY and CDR2 FYNNEI. The ends lost 7 bases at V and 4 bases at J; junction bases unmatched: 12. In DNA, the CDR3 is TGTGCCAGCATTCAGGGGGTCGAACCTCTCTATGGCTACACCTTC. Amino acid sequence: CASIQGVEPLYGYTF.

The chain uses TRBV7-9 and TRBJ1-2, with 7 bases that match TRBD1. Trimming at V came to 5 bases and at J to 6 bases, leaving 12 bases not matched to a gene. CDR3 size: 15 residues. Per the germline V gene, CDR1 is SEHNR and CDR2 is FQNEAQ (reference sequence). Written as DNA, the CDR3 is TGTGCCAGCAGCCCCTACAGGGGCAAATCGGATGGCTACACCTTC. This sequence encodes CASSPYRGKSDGYTF.

The rearrangement joins TRBV4-1 to TRBJ2-3, with D possibly matching TRBD1 (7 bases). Germline loops: CDR1 MGHRA, CDR2 YSYEKL. The V end lost 4 bases, the J end lost 7 bases, and 21 bases lay between the germline ends. The CDR3 contains 16 residues. The CDR3 protein is CASSPDRDSFLHTQYF. The CDR3 DNA sequence: TGCGCCAGCAGCCCCGACAGGGACTCCTTCTTACATACGCAGTATTTT.

This rearrangement joins TRBV28 to TRBJ2-7; a possible D gene is TRBD1 (6 bases). The CDR3 runs to 11 residues. CDR1 is MDHEN and CDR2 is SYDVKM in the germline V gene. Trimming pared 5 bases from V and 9 bases from J, leaving 11 bases between. This CDR3 is CASSVQGSQYF. The CDR3 DNA reads as TGTGCCAGCAGTGTACAGGGCTCGCAGTACTTC.

This chain links TRBV7-9 with TRBJ1-2; 8 bases line up with TRBD1. V was clipped by 1 base and J by 5 bases; unmatched bases: 3. The CDR3 consists of 14 residues. CDR1 is SEHNR, CDR2 FQNEAQ, per germline (reference sequence). This CDR3 reads CASSLVQGEYGYTF. The CDR3 DNA follows: TGTGCCAGCAGCTTAGTACAGGGGGAGTATGGCTACACCTTC.

This CDR3 reads CASSLLNSPLHF. CDR3 nucleotides: TGTGCCAGCAGCCTCCTCAATTCACCCCTCCACTTT. The J gene is TRBJ1-6, the V gene TRBV7-6; no reliable D call. Trimming stripped 5 bases from V and 7 bases from J, with 6 bases between. The CDR3 covers 12 residues. The germline gives CDR1 SGHVS, CDR2 FNYEAQ. Looking up the rest from reference TRBV7-6 and TRBJ1-6 gives the full variable domain: GAGVSQSPRYKVTKRGQDVALRCDPISGHVSLYWYRQALGQGPEFLTYFNYEAQQDKSGLPNDRFSAERPEGSISTLTIQRTEQRDSAMYRCASSLLNSPLHFGNGTRLTVT.

J is TRBJ1-6 and V is TRBV2; the D is unclear. Germline V gives CDR1 SNHLY, CDR2 FYNNEI. This CDR3 contains 13 residues. V dropped 6 bases and J dropped 13 bases, with 16 bases sitting between them. The CDR3 sequence is CASSPAEASPLHF. CDR3 in DNA: TGTGCCAGCAGCCCCGCGGAGGCCTCCCCCCTCCACTTT.

This clone was found a few times. This chain joins TRBV5-1 and TRBJ2-1; possibly TRBD1 for D (6 bases). Per the germline V gene, CDR1 is SGHRS and CDR2 is YFSETQ. The CDR3 spans 13 residues. Deletions cut 2 bases from V and 8 bases from J, with 11 bases between. The CDR3 here is CASSFTRGYEQFF. DNA for the CDR3: TGCGCCAGCAGCTTTACCAGGGGCTATGAGCAGTTCTTC.